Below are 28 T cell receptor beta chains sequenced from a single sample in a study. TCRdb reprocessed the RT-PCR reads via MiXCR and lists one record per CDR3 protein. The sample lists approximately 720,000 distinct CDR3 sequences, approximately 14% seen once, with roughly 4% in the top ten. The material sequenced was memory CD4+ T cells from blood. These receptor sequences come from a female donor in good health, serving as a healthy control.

The CDR3 loop reads CASSLAGKLNEKLFF. The CDR3 DNA follows: TGCGCCAGCAGCTTGGCCGGGAAGCTTAATGAAAAACTGTTTTTT. The rearrangement links TRBV5-1 to TRBJ1-4, with D uncertain. CDR3 size: 15 residues. Looked up from germline, CDR1 is SGHRS and CDR2 is YFSETQ. The ends were cut back, 0 bases at V and 4 bases at J, with 10 bases in the middle.

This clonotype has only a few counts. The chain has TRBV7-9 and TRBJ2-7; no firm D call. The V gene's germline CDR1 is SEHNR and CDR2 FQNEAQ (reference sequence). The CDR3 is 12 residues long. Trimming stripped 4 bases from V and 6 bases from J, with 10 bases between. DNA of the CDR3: TGTGCCAGCAGCTACAGTAGGTTCGAGCAGTACTTC. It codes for CASSYSRFEQYF.

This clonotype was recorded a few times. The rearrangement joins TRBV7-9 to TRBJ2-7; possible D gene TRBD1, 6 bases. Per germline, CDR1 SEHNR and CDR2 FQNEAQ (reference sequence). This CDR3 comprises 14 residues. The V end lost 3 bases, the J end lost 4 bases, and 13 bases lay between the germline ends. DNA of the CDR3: TGTGCCAGCAGCTTGGGGGACACGATGTACGAGCAGTACTTC. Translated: CASSLGDTMYEQYF. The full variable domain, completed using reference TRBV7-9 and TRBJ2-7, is DTGVSQNPRHKITKRGQNVTFRCDPISEHNRLYWYRQTLGQGPEFLTYFQNEAQLEKSRLLSDRFSAERPKGSFSTLEIQRTEQGDSAMYLCASSLGDTMYEQYFGPGTRLTVT.

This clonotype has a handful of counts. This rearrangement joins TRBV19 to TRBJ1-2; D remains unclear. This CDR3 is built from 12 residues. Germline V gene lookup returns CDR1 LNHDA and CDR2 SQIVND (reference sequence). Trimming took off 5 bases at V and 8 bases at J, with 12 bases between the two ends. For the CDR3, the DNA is TGTGCCAGTAGTGAAGGCCGGTTGGGCTACACCTTC. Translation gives CASSEGRLGYTF.

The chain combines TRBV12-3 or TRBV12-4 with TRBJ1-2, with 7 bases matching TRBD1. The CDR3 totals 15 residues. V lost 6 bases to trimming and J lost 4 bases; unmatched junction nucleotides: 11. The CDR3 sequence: CASSRLGQTTYGYTF. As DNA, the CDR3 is TGTGCCAGCAGCCGCCTGGGACAGACAACCTATGGCTACACCTTC.

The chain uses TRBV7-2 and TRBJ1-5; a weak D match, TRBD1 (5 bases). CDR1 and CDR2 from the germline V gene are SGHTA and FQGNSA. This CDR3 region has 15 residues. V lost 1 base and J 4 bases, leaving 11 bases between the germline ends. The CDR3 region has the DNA TGTGCCAGCAGCTTAGTTCACGAGGGGAATCAGCCCCAGCATTTT. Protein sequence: CASSLVHEGNQPQHF.

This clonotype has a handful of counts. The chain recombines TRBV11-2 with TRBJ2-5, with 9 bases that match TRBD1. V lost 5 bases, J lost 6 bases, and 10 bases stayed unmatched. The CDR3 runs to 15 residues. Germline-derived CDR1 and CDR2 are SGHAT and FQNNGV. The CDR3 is CASSLRGTGLKTQYF. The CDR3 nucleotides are TGTGCCAGCAGCCTCCGAGGGACAGGGTTGAAGACCCAGTACTTC.

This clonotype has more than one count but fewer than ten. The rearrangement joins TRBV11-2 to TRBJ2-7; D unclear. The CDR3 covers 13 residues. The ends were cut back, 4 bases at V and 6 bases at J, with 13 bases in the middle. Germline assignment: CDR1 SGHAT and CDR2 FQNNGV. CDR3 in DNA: TGTGCCAGCAGCTCACAAGGTGGCACCGAGCAGTACTTC. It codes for CASSSQGGTEQYF.

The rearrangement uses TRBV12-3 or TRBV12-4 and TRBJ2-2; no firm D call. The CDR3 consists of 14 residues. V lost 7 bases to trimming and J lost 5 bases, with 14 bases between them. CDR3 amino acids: CASISGRRTGELFF. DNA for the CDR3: TGTGCCAGCATCTCCGGAAGGAGAACCGGGGAGCTGTTTTTT.

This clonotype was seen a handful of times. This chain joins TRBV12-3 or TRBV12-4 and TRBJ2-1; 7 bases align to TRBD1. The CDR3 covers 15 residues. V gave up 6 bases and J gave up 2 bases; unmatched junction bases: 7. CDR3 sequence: CASRDRTLTYNEQFF. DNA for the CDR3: TGTGCCAGCAGGGACAGGACCTTAACCTACAATGAGCAGTTCTTC.

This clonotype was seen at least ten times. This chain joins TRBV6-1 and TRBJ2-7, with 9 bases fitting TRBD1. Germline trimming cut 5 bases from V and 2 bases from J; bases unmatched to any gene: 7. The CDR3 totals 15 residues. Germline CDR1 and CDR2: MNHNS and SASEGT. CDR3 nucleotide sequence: TGTGCCAGCAGTATTACCGGGACAGGGCCCTACGAGCAGTACTTC. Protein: CASSITGTGPYEQYF.

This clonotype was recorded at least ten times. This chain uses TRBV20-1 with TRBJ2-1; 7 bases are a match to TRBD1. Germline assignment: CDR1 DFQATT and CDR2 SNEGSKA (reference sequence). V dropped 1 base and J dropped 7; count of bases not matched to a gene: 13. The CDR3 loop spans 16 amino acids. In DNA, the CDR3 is TGCAGTGCTAGAGCCGAACGACAGGGTTTGGGGAATGAGCAGTTCTTC. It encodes CSARAERQGLGNEQFF.

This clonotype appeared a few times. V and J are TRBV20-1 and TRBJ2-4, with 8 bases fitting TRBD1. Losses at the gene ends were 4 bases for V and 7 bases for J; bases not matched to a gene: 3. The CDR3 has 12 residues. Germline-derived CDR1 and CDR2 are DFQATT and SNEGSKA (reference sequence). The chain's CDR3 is CSATRDRNIQYF. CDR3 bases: TGCAGTGCTACTCGGGACAGGAACATTCAGTACTTC.

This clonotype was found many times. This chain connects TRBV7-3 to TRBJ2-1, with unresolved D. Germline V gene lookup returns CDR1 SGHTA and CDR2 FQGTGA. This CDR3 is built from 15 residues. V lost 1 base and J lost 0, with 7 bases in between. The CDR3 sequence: CASSLSVSSYNEQFF. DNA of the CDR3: TGTGCCAGCAGCTTAAGCGTGAGCTCCTACAATGAGCAGTTCTTC.

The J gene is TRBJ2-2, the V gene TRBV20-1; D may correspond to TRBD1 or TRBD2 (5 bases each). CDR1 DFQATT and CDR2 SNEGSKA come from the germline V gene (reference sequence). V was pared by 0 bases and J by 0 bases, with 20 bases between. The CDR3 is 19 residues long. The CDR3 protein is CSARDRGMGVTSNTGELFF. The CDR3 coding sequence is TGCAGTGCTAGAGATCGGGGAATGGGGGTCACTTCGAACACCGGGGAGCTGTTTTTT.

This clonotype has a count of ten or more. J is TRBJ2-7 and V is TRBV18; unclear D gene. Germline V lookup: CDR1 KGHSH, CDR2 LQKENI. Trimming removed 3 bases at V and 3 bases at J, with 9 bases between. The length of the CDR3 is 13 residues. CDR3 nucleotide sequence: TGTGCCAGCTCACCTGAGAGTGGCTACGAGCAGTACTTC. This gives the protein CASSPESGYEQYF.

As DNA, the CDR3 is TGTGCCAGCAGCTTAGCGCAGGGTAACGTCCTGACTTTC. Amino acids: CASSLAQGNVLTF. This chain joins TRBV7-2 and TRBJ2-6; a possible D gene is TRBD1 (5 bases). This CDR3 spans 13 amino acids. In germline, CDR1 is SGHTA, CDR2 FQGNSA. Trimming stripped 0 bases from V and 10 bases from J, with 7 bases between.

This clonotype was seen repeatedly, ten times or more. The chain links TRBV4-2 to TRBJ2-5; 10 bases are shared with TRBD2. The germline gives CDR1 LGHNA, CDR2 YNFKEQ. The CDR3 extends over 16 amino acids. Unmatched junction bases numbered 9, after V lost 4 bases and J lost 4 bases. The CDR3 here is CASSRGASGSGETQYF. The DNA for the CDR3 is TGTGCCAGCAGCCGAGGAGCTAGCGGGAGCGGAGAGACCCAGTACTTC.

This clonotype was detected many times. For the CDR3, the DNA is TGTGCCATCAGTAGACAGACAGTTCTCTCCTACAATGAGCAGTTCTTC. Residues: CAISRQTVLSYNEQFF. The chain recombines TRBV10-3 with TRBJ2-1, with TRBD1 as a possible D gene (5 bases). V was trimmed by 5 bases and J by 0 bases, leaving 14 bases between them. Germline V gene lookup returns CDR1 ENHRY and CDR2 SYGVKD. CDR3 length equals 16 residues.

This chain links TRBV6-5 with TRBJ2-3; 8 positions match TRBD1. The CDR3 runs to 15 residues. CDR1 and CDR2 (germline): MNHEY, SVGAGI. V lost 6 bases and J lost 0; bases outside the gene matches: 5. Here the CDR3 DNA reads TGTGCCAGCAGGCCTACAGGGGGGAGCACAGATACGCAGTATTTT. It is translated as CASRPTGGSTDTQYF.

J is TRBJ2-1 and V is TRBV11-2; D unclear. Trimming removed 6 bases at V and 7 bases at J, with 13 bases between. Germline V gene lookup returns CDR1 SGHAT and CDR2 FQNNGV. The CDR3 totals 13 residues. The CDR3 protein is CASRLPPLNEQFF. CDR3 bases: TGTGCCAGCAGACTTCCCCCGTTAAATGAGCAGTTCTTC.

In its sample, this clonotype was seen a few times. The CDR3 protein is CASSLQSEQPQHF. The CDR3 nucleotides are TGTGCCAGCAGTTTACAGTCGGAACAGCCCCAGCATTTT. The genes are TRBV12-3 or TRBV12-4 and TRBJ1-5; D is uncertain. The CDR3 covers 13 residues. Trimming pared 2 bases from V and 7 bases from J, leaving 9 bases between.

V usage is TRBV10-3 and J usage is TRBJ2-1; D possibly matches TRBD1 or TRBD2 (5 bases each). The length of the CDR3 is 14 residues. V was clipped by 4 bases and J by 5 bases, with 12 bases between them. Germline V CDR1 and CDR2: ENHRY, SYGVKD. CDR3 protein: CAISAGTPNNEQFF. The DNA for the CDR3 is TGTGCCATCAGTGCAGGGACCCCCAACAATGAGCAGTTCTTC.

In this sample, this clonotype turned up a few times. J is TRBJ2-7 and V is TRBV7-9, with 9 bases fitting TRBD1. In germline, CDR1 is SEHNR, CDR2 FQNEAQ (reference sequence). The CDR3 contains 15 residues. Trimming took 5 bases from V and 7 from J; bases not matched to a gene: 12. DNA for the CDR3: TGTGCCAGCAGCCAGGACAGGGGATCCTACAATGAGCAGTACTTC. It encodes CASSQDRGSYNEQYF.

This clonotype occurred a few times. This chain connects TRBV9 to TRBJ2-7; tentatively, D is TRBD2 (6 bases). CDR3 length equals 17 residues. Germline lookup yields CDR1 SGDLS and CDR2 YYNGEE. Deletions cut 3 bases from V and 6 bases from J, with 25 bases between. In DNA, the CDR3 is TGTGCCAGCAGCGGAGTCAGGACGGGACCGCGGCGGGGCGAGCAGTACTTC. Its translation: CASSGVRTGPRRGEQYF.

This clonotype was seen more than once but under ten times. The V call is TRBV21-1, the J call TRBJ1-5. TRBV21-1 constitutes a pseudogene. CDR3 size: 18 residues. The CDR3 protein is CASSPGGSREEGNQPQHF. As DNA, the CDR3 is TGTGCCAGCTCTCCTGGGGGCAGCAGGGAGGAAGGCAATCAGCCCCAGCATTTT.

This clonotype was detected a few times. This chain's CDR3 is CASSQDPPTTMTGNTIYF. CDR3 nucleotide sequence: TGCGCCAGCAGCCAAGATCCCCCCACCACGATGACAGGAAACACCATATATTTT. The chain joins TRBV4-3 to TRBJ1-3; D unresolved. The CDR3 consists of 18 residues. Trimming cost V 0 bases and J 4 bases, with 19 bases left between them. CDR1 LGHNA and CDR2 YSLEER come from the germline V gene.

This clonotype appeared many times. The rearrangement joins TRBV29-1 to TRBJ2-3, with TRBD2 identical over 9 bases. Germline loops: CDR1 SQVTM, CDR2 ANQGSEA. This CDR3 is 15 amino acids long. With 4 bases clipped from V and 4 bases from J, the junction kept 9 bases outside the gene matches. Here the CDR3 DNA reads TGCAGCGTTGGGTCTAGCGGGAATTTTGCAGATACGCAGTATTTT. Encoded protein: CSVGSSGNFADTQYF.